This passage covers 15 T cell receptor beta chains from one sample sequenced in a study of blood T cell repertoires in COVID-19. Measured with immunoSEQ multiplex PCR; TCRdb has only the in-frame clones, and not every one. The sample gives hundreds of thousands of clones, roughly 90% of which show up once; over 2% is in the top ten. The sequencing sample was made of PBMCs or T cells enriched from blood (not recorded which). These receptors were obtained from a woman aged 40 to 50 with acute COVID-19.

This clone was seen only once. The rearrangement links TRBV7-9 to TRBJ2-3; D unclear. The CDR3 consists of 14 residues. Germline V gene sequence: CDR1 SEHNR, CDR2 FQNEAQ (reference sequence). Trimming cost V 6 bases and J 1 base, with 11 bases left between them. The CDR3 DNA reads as TGTGCCAGCAGTAAAGACTTACGCACAGATACGCAGTATTTT. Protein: CASSKDLRTDTQYF.

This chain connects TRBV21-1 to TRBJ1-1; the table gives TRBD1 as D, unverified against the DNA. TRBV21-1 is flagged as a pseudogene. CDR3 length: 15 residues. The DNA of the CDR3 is TGTGCCAGCAGCCCTCCGGGACATCTGAACACTGAAGCTTTCTTT. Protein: CASSPPGHLNTEAFF.

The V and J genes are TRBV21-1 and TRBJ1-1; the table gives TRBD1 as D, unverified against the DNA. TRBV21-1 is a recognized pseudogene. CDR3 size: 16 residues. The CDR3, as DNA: TGTGCCAGCACCAGATTAAGGGACAGGGGAGGGACTGAAGCTTTCTTT. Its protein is CASTRLRDRGGTEAFF.

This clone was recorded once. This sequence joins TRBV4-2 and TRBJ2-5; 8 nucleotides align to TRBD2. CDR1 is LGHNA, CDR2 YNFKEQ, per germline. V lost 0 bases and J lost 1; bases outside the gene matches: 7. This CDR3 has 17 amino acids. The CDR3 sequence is CASSQDLQAGVQETQYF. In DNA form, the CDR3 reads TGTGCCAGCAGCCAAGATCTCCAAGCGGGGGTCCAAGAGACCCAGTACTTC.

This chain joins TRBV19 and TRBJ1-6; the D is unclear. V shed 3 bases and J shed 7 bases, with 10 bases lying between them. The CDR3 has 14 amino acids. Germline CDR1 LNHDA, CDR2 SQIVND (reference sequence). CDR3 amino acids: CASSIETRNSPLHF. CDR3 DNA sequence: TGTGCCAGTAGTATCGAGACGAGGAATTCACCCCTCCACTTT.

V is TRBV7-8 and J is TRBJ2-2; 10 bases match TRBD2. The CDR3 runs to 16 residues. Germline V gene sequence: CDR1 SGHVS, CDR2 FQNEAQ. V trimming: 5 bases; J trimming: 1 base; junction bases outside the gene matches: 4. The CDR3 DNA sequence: TGTGCCAGCAGCCAGCTAGCGGGGGAGAACACCGGGGAGCTGTTTTTT. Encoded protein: CASSQLAGENTGELFF.

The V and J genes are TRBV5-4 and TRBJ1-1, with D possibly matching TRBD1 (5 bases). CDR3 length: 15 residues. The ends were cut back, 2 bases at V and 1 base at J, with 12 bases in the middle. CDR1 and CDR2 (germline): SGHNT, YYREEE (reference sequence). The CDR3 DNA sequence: TGTGCCAGCAGCTTTAGGGGCGCGCAGAACACTGAAGCTTTCTTT. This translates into CASSFRGAQNTEAFF. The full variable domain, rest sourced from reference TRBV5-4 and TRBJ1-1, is ETGVTQSPTHLIKTRGQQVTLRCSSQSGHNTVSWYQQALGQGPQFIFQYYREEENGRGNFPPRFSGLQFPNYSSELNVNALELDDSALYLCASSFRGAQNTEAFFGQGTRLTVV.

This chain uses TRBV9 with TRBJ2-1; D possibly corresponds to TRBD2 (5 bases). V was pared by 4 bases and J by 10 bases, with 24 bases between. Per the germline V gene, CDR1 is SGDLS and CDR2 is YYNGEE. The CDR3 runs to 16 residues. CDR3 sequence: CASSNLIPARAGEQFF. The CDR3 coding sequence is TGTGCCAGCAGCAACCTAATCCCCGCAAGGGCGGGCGAGCAGTTCTTC.

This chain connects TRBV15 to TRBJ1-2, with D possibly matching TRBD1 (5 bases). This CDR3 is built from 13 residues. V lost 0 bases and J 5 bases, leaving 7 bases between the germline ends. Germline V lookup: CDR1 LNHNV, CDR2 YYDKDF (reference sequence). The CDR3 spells CATSREGGYGYTF. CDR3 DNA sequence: TGTGCCACCAGCAGAGAGGGGGGGTATGGCTACACCTTC. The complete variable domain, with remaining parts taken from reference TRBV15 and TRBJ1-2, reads DAMVIQNPRYQVTQFGKPVTLSCSQTLNHNVMYWYQQKSSQAPKLLFHYYDKDFNNEADTPDNFQSRRPNTSFCFLDIRSPGLGDTAMYLCATSREGGYGYTFGSGTRLTVV.

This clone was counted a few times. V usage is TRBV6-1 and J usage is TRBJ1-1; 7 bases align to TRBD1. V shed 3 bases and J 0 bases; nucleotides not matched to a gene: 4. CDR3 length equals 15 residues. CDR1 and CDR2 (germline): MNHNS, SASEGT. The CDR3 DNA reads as TGTGCCAGCAGTGACGCGGGACAGATGAACACTGAAGCTTTCTTT. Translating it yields CASSDAGQMNTEAFF.

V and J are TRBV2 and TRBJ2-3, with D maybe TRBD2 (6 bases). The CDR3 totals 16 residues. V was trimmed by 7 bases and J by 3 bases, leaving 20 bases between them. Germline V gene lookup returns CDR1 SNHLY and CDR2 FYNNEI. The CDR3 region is CASKWLQVGGTDTQYF. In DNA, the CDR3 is TGTGCCAGCAAGTGGCTACAGGTTGGGGGGACAGATACGCAGTATTTT.

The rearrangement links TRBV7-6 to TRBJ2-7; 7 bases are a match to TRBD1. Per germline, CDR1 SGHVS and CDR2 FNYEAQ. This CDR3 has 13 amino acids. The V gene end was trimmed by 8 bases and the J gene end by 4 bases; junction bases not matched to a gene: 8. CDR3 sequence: CASGQAGGYEQYF. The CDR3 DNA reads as TGTGCCAGCGGGCAGGCAGGGGGATACGAGCAGTACTTC.

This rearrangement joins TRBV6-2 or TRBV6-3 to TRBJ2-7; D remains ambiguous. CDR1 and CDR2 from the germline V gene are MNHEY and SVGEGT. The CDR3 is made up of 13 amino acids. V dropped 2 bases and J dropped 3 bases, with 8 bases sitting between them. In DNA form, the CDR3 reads TGTGCCAGCAGTTACCTAGGATACTACGAGCAGTACTTC. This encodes CASSYLGYYEQYF.

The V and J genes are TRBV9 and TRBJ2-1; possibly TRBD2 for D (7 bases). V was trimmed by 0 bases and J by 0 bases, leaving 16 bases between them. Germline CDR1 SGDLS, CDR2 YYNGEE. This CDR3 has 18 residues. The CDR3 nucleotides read TGTGCCAGCAGCGTAGTCTCAGGCGGGGGCAGCTCCTACAATGAGCAGTTCTTC. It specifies CASSVVSGGGSSYNEQFF.

CDR3 in DNA: TGTGCCAGCAGTTTTGGTTCGGTCCGGACTGAAGCTTTCTTT. It yields the protein CASSFGSVRTEAFF. The rearrangement uses TRBV27 and TRBJ1-1; D gene ambiguous. Trimming took off 3 bases at V and 5 bases at J, with 13 bases between the two ends. The CDR3 contains 14 residues. In germline, CDR1 is MNHEY, CDR2 SMNVEV (reference sequence).